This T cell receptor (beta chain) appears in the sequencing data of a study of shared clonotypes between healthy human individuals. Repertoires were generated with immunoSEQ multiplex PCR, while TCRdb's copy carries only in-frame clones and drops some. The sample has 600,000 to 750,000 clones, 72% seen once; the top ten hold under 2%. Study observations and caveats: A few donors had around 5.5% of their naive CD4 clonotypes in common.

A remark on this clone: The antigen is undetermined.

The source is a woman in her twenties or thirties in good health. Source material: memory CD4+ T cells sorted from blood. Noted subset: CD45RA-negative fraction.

The CDR3 coding sequence is TGTGCCAGTCAGCGGGAGAGGACAGATACGCAGTATTTT. This sequence encodes CASQRERTDTQYF. The chain recombines TRBV27 with TRBJ2-3; 8 nucleotides agree with TRBD2. The CDR3 runs 13 residues. V lost 9 bases, J lost 3 bases, and 5 bases stayed unmatched. Germline values: CDR1 MNHEY, CDR2 SMNVEV (reference sequence).